The next 24 T cell receptor beta chains were all read from a single sample in a study of control samples from healthy donors and cancer patients. Repertoires were generated with immunoSEQ multiplex PCR, while TCRdb's copy carries only in-frame clones and drops some. The sample holds approximately 97,000 clones; 92% are singletons and the top ten take 2% to 2.5%. The sequenced sample was blood. Receptors were obtained from a woman aged 18-29 years in good health.

The rearrangement uses TRBV7-8 and TRBJ1-1; no definite D call. V was pared by 0 bases and J by 10 bases, with 12 bases between. This CDR3 spans 13 amino acids. The germline gives CDR1 SGHVS, CDR2 FQNEAQ. The CDR3 nucleotides read TGTGCCAGCAGCTTAGCAGGAAGAGGAGGAGCTTTCTTT. Translating gives CASSLAGRGGAFF.

The V gene is TRBV4-2, the J gene TRBJ1-5; no reliable D call. The CDR3 covers 13 residues. The germline V gene encodes CDR1 LGHNA and CDR2 YNFKEQ. Trimming removed 0 bases at V and 5 bases at J, with 5 bases between. CDR3 residues: CASSQDGDQPQHF. CDR3 bases: TGTGCCAGCAGCCAAGATGGGGATCAGCCCCAGCATTTT.

The chain's CDR3 is CASSQDLEDNQPQHF. The CDR3 region has the DNA TGTGCCAGCAGCCAAGATTTGGAGGACAATCAGCCCCAGCATTTT. The rearrangement uses TRBV3-1 (or the pseudogene TRBV3-2) and TRBJ1-5; D unresolved. Germline V lookup: CDR1 LGHDT, CDR2 YNNKEL (reference sequence). V was clipped by 0 bases and J by 3 bases, with 9 bases between them. The CDR3 is 15 amino acids.

This clone was recorded only once. The chain is built from TRBV3-1 (or the pseudogene TRBV3-2) and TRBJ2-5; 10 positions agree with TRBD1. The length of the CDR3 is 14 residues. The V gene's germline CDR1 is LGHDT and CDR2 YNNKEL (reference sequence). After removal of 4 bases from V and 7 bases from J, the junction contained 6 bases not matched to a gene. The CDR3 sequence: CASSPGTGVGTQYF. The CDR3 nucleotides read TGTGCCAGCAGCCCCGGGACAGGGGTAGGGACCCAGTACTTC.

The rearrangement links TRBV11-3 to TRBJ1-2; weak D call: TRBD1 (6 bases). The CDR3 sequence is 12 residues long. The V gene lost 5 bases and the J gene lost 4 bases, with 8 bases spanning the gap. Germline V gene data show CDR1 as SGHNT and CDR2 as YENEEA. CDR3 in DNA: TGTGCCAGCAGCCCAGGGGCCTATGGCTACACCTTC. Translation: CASSPGAYGYTF.

The chain joins TRBV21-1 to TRBJ1-1. TRBV21-1 represents a pseudogene. The CDR3 spans 11 residues. The DNA for the CDR3 is TGTGCCAGCAGCTCCTCCACTGAAGCTTTCTTT. It specifies CASSSSTEAFF.

The V call is TRBV25-1, the J call TRBJ1-2; D is possibly TRBD1 (6 bases). V was pared by 6 bases and J by 0 bases, with 17 bases between. Germline V CDR1 and CDR2: MGHDK, SYGVNS. This CDR3 is 16 amino acids long. The CDR3 DNA reads as TGTGCCAGCAGCGCATTGGACAGTGCAGCTAACTATGGCTACACCTTC. Amino acid sequence: CASSALDSAANYGYTF.

This chain uses TRBV4-2 with TRBJ2-7; D is perhaps TRBD1 or TRBD2 (5 bases each). The CDR3 covers 16 residues. The V end was cut by 1 base, the J end by 1 base, with 14 bases between. CDR1 and CDR2 from the germline V gene are LGHNA and YNFKEQ. The CDR3 sequence: CASSQGGAGPSYEQYF. The CDR3 coding sequence is TGTGCCAGCAGCCAAGGAGGGGCAGGGCCTTCCTACGAGCAGTACTTC.

In its sample, this clone was seen a few times. DNA for the CDR3: TGTGCCAGTAGTGCGTGGCTAGCGGACGTCGGTCAGCCCCAGCATTTT. Protein: CASSAWLADVGQPQHF. The genes are TRBV19 and TRBJ1-5; no clear D. The length of the CDR3 is 16 residues. The germline V gene has CDR1 LNHDA and CDR2 SQIVND (reference sequence). V lost 5 bases and J lost 6, with 20 bases in between.

The chain carries TRBV5-1 and TRBJ2-7; TRBD1 matches at 11 bases. The CDR3 covers 15 residues. Germline V lookup: CDR1 SGHRS, CDR2 YFSETQ. Unmatched junction bases numbered 5, after V lost 0 bases and J lost 6 bases. CDR3 coding DNA: TGCGCCAGCAGCTTGGATGGGACAGGGGGAGGCGAGCAGTACTTC. The encoded protein is CASSLDGTGGGEQYF.

The genes are TRBV18 and TRBJ1-4; D is ambiguous. V shed 2 bases and J shed 7 bases, with 11 bases lying between them. Germline V lookup: CDR1 KGHSH, CDR2 LQKENI. This CDR3 region has 14 residues. Here the CDR3 reads CASSPGINGEKLFF. In DNA, the CDR3 is TGTGCCAGCTCACCAGGGATCAATGGTGAAAAACTGTTTTTT. Supplemented by reference TRBV18 and TRBJ1-4, the full variable domain reads NAGVMQNPRHLVRRRGQEARLRCSPMKGHSHVYWYRQLPEEGLKFMVYLQKENIIDESGMPKERFSAEFPKEGPSILRIQQVVRGDSAAYFCASSPGINGEKLFFGSGTQLSVL.

The genes are TRBV5-1 and TRBJ1-3; possibly TRBD1 for D (5 bases). The V gene lost 0 bases and the J gene lost 0 bases, with 16 bases spanning the gap. The CDR3 extends over 18 amino acids. Germline V gene lookup returns CDR1 SGHRS and CDR2 YFSETQ. CDR3 protein: CASSLGVRTLFSGNTIYF. CDR3 nucleotides: TGCGCCAGCAGCTTGGGAGTCAGGACACTGTTCTCTGGAAACACCATATATTTT.

The rearrangement uses TRBV6-6 and TRBJ1-1; no clear D. The germline V gene has CDR1 MNHNY and CDR2 SVGAGI (reference sequence). CDR3 length: 15 amino acids. The germline V and J ends were trimmed by 6 bases and 4 bases, with 18 bases remaining between them. CDR3 sequence (DNA): TGTGCCAGCAGCTCCGGGAGGGAGGGTTTCACTGAAGCTTTCTTT. Protein product: CASSSGREGFTEAFF.

This rearrangement joins TRBV10-1 to TRBJ2-1; 14 nucleotides line up with TRBD2. Germline trimming cut 5 bases from V and 3 bases from J; bases unmatched to any gene: 12. Germline CDR1 reads WNHNN; CDR2 reads SYGVQD (reference sequence). This CDR3 comprises 19 residues. CDR3 bases: TGCGCCAGCAGTCGCTTCCGACTAGCGGGGGGGGTCTACTACAATGAGCAGTTCTTC. Translation: CASSRFRLAGGVYYNEQFF.

The rearrangement joins TRBV28 to TRBJ1-1, with D unclear. Germline CDR1 and CDR2: MDHEN and SYDVKM. The CDR3 totals 11 residues. V was cut by 3 bases and J by 8 bases, with 7 bases left in between. CDR3 nucleotide sequence: TGTGCCAGCAGTTTCAGCAACGAAGCTTTCTTT. It translates to CASSFSNEAFF.

This clone appeared once. V and J are TRBV15 and TRBJ2-2, with 13 nucleotides matching TRBD2. The CDR3 covers 16 residues. With 5 bases clipped from V and 5 bases from J, the junction kept 5 bases outside the gene matches. Germline-derived CDR1 and CDR2 are LNHNV and YYDKDF (reference sequence). CDR3 bases: TGTGCCACCAGCGGAACTAGCGGGAGGGCGACCGGGGAGCTGTTTTTT. It yields the protein CATSGTSGRATGELFF.

The chain links TRBV19 to TRBJ1-4, with TRBD1 matching 9 bases. V was clipped by 6 bases and J by 8 bases; unmatched bases: 10. The length of the CDR3 is 15 residues. Germline-derived CDR1 and CDR2 are LNHDA and SQIVND (reference sequence). The CDR3 protein is CASSVPGQGSEKLFF. CDR3 nucleotide sequence: TGTGCCAGTAGCGTCCCGGGACAGGGTTCAGAAAAACTGTTTTTT.

The J gene is TRBJ1-4, the V gene TRBV7-2, with 7 bases identical to TRBD1. Trimming cost V 5 bases and J 8 bases; bases outside gene matches: 17. Germline V gene data show CDR1 as SGHTA and CDR2 as FQGNSA. The CDR3 length is 17 residues. The CDR3 reads CASSLQLGGGLREKLFF. Written as DNA, the CDR3 is TGTGCCAGCAGCCTTCAATTAGGGGGCGGTCTGCGGGAAAAACTGTTTTTT.

This clone showed up just once. The chain employs TRBV4-1 and TRBJ2-3; 11 bases align to TRBD2. The V gene's germline CDR1 is MGHRA and CDR2 YSYEKL. The CDR3 is made up of 17 amino acids. V trimming: 2 bases; J trimming: 2 bases; junction bases outside the gene matches: 6. CDR3: CASSQPGLAEVTDTQYF. The CDR3 nucleotides are TGCGCCAGCAGCCAACCGGGACTAGCGGAGGTCACAGATACGCAGTATTTT.

In this sample, this clone turned up once. This chain uses TRBV5-6 with TRBJ2-5; the D call may be TRBD1 or TRBD2 (6 bases each). V lost 0 bases to trimming and J lost 4 bases, with 13 bases between them. The CDR3 is 15 amino acids. CDR1 and CDR2 (germline): SGHDT, YYEEEE. CDR3 amino acids: CASSLDSGAGETQYF. CDR3 bases: TGTGCCAGCAGCTTGGATTCGGGGGCAGGAGAGACCCAGTACTTC.

The gene calls are TRBV14 and TRBJ1-2; D is perhaps TRBD1 (5 bases). V lost 4 bases, J lost 4 bases, and 16 bases lay in between. Germline CDR1 is SGHDN and CDR2 is FVKESK. The CDR3 has 15 amino acids. CDR3 in DNA: TGTGCCAGCAGCCCCCGATTCGGGGGAGTCTATGGCTACACCTTC. Encoded protein: CASSPRFGGVYGYTF.

The V and J genes are TRBV24-1 and TRBJ1-2; D possibly corresponds to TRBD1 (5 bases). V dropped 6 bases and J dropped 4 bases, with 11 bases sitting between them. The CDR3 extends over 13 amino acids. The germline gives CDR1 KGHDR, CDR2 SFDVKD. The CDR3 nucleotides read TGTGCCACCAGTACGGGGCGGACCTATGGCTACACCTTC. Protein sequence: CATSTGRTYGYTF.

The CDR3 region has the DNA TGTGCCACCAGCAATGAAAGGGGTCAAGGGGGTTATAATGAAAAACTGTTTTTT. It yields the protein CATSNERGQGGYNEKLFF. The rearrangement joins TRBV15 to TRBJ1-4; maybe TRBD1 (6 bases). V was clipped by 4 bases and J by 4 bases, with 22 bases between them. CDR1 LNHNV and CDR2 YYDKDF come from the germline V gene (reference sequence). The CDR3 is 18 amino acids.

The chain is built from TRBV18 and TRBJ1-1, with 7 positions matching TRBD1. V lost 3 bases and J lost 0; bases outside the gene matches: 16. Germline V gene lookup returns CDR1 KGHSH and CDR2 LQKENI. CDR3 length: 19 residues. This chain's CDR3 is CASSPNPGQIVELNTEAFF. The CDR3 bases are TGTGCCAGCTCACCGAATCCGGGACAGATTGTAGAATTGAACACTGAAGCTTTCTTT.